These 27 T cell receptor beta chains were all obtained from the same sample, sequenced in a study of beta chain features in type 1 diabetes. Every isolated RNA sample was fully reverse transcribed, so sequencing captured expressed TCRB transcripts. Clones were read by immunoSEQ multiplex PCR, and TCRdb kept only the in-frame ones, dropping some. The sample consists of 450,000 to 550,000 clones, approximately 30% of them appearing once. Sample: naive CD4+ T cells from blood. Receptors were obtained from a man aged 18 to 29 in good health.

The chain couples TRBV20-1 to TRBJ2-3; the D is unclear. Germline CDR1 and CDR2: DFQATT and SNEGSKA (reference sequence). Trimming left V 5 bases short and J 8 bases short, with 11 bases between. The CDR3 is 11 amino acids. As DNA, the CDR3 is TGCAGTGCTGGGGATTATGGTACGCAGTATTTT. Its translation is CSAGDYGTQYF.

The chain joins TRBV20-1 to TRBJ2-7; D may be TRBD2 (5 bases). Per the germline V gene, CDR1 is DFQATT and CDR2 is SNEGSKA (reference sequence). This CDR3 is built from 11 residues. V lost 4 bases and J lost 5, with 9 bases in between. The CDR3 region has the DNA TGCAGTGCTAAACCTAGCAACGAGCAGTACTTC. Translating gives CSAKPSNEQYF.

V is TRBV15 and J is TRBJ1-4, with a possible D match to TRBD1 (6 bases). The V and J ends lost 0 bases and 8 bases respectively, with 13 bases between them. From germline, CDR1 is LNHNV and CDR2 YYDKDF (reference sequence). CDR3 length: 15 amino acids. CDR3 loop: CATSRDPRGGEKLFF. The CDR3, as DNA: TGTGCCACCAGCAGAGATCCCAGGGGCGGCGAAAAACTGTTTTTT.

This rearrangement joins TRBV7-2 to TRBJ2-5; possible D gene TRBD2, 7 bases. Germline CDR1 and CDR2: SGHTA and FQGNSA. Trimming took off 5 bases at V and 4 bases at J, with 17 bases between the two ends. The length of the CDR3 is 15 residues. DNA for the CDR3: TGTGCCAGCAGCCCCGGAGGGGGGGTTTCAGAGACCCAGTACTTC. Amino acid sequence: CASSPGGGVSETQYF.

This clone was counted a few times. V gene TRBV25-1 combines with J gene TRBJ2-7, with TRBD2 identical over 7 bases. J gave up 6 bases and V 5 bases, and 13 bases lay outside the gene matches. CDR1 is MGHDK, CDR2 SYGVNS, per germline. The CDR3 has 15 amino acids. CDR3 nucleotide sequence: TGTGCCAGCAGTCGCCTAGCGGCCGTCCCCCTCGAGCAGTACTTC. It specifies CASSRLAAVPLEQYF.

The rearrangement joins TRBV25-1 to TRBJ2-7; 8 bases map to TRBD2. With 0 bases clipped from V and 2 bases from J, the junction kept 6 bases outside the gene matches. The CDR3 covers 16 residues. In germline, CDR1 is MGHDK, CDR2 SYGVNS. CDR3 nucleotides: TGTGCCAGCAGTGAATATGACCCGGGAGGGCCCTACGAGCAGTACTTC. It specifies CASSEYDPGGPYEQYF.

J is TRBJ2-5 and V is TRBV7-9; 7 bases fit TRBD2. The ends lost 1 base at V and 4 bases at J; junction bases unmatched: 9. CDR3 length equals 16 residues. Germline values: CDR1 SEHNR, CDR2 FQNEAQ (reference sequence). Here the CDR3 reads CASSLVSGILGETQYF. CDR3 nucleotides: TGTGCCAGCAGCTTAGTCAGCGGGATTTTGGGAGAGACCCAGTACTTC.

The chain combines TRBV5-6 with TRBJ2-7; D call uncertain. Trimming stripped 4 bases from V and 2 bases from J, with 7 bases between. The V gene's germline CDR1 is SGHDT and CDR2 YYEEEE. This CDR3 region has 12 residues. In nucleotides, the CDR3 is TGTGCCAGCAGCCACAGAACCTACGAGCAGTACTTC. It translates to CASSHRTYEQYF.

V usage is TRBV29-1 and J usage is TRBJ1-1, with a possible D match to TRBD1 (5 bases). Per the germline V gene, CDR1 is SQVTM and CDR2 is ANQGSEA. The V end was cut by 4 bases, the J end by 10 bases, with 13 bases between. The CDR3 totals 11 residues. The CDR3 DNA follows: TGCAGCGTTGTCAGTGACAGACTAGCTTTCTTT. Translating it yields CSVVSDRLAFF.

The rearrangement uses TRBV6-5 and TRBJ2-5; 7 nucleotides line up with TRBD2. In germline, CDR1 is MNHEY, CDR2 SVGAGI. The CDR3 has 14 residues. The V gene end was trimmed by 2 bases and the J gene end by 5 bases; junction bases not matched to a gene: 5. This CDR3 is CASSYGRRGETQYF. CDR3 nucleotides: TGTGCCAGCAGTTACGGCAGGCGGGGGGAGACCCAGTACTTC.

The genes are TRBV7-2 and TRBJ2-1; 8 bases align to TRBD1. J lost 1 base, V lost 5 bases, and 10 bases had no gene match. This CDR3 contains 17 residues. The germline CDR1 and CDR2 sequences are SGHTA and FQGNSA. The CDR3 DNA reads TGTGCCAGCAGCAGATCCCCAGGGGGCTCATCCTACAATGAGCAGTTCTTC. This sequence encodes CASSRSPGGSSYNEQFF.

This clone has only a few counts. This chain joins TRBV4-1 and TRBJ2-1, with TRBD2 as a possible D gene (6 bases). Germline V gene sequence: CDR1 MGHRA, CDR2 YSYEKL. The CDR3 spans 13 residues. The V end was cut by 3 bases, the J end by 9 bases, with 12 bases between. The CDR3 DNA is TGCGCCAGCAGCCAGGACTATAGCTTTGAGCAGTTCTTC. The encoded protein is CASSQDYSFEQFF.

V and J are TRBV4-3 and TRBJ2-7; 8 nucleotides agree with TRBD2. The length of the CDR3 is 16 residues. With 4 bases clipped from V and 8 bases from J, the junction kept 16 bases outside the gene matches. Germline CDR1 LGHNA, CDR2 YSLEER. The CDR3 nucleotides are TGCGCCAGCAGCCTAGAAGCGGGAGCGACCACTAATCAGCAGTACTTC. It translates to CASSLEAGATTNQQYF.

The V gene is TRBV15, the J gene TRBJ2-2; TRBD1 might be the D (7 bases). The germline V and J ends were trimmed by 6 bases and 4 bases, with 18 bases remaining between them. Per germline, CDR1 LNHNV and CDR2 YYDKDF (reference sequence). The CDR3 is 16 amino acids. The CDR3 region has the DNA TGTGCCACCAGGCGTCAGGGGGGAGCGAGCACCGGGGAGCTGTTTTTT. Its translation: CATRRQGGASTGELFF.

The CDR3 sequence is CASSDGLTGGSETQYF. The CDR3 coding sequence is TGTGCCAGCAGTGATGGTTTGACAGGGGGCTCAGAGACCCAGTACTTC. This chain uses TRBV6-1 with TRBJ2-5; 10 nucleotides align to TRBD1. Per the germline V gene, CDR1 is MNHNS and CDR2 is SASEGT. CDR3 length equals 16 residues. Losses at the gene ends were 3 bases for V and 4 bases for J; bases not matched to a gene: 8.

The chain uses TRBV4-1 and TRBJ1-5; D uncertain. V dropped 1 base and J dropped 2 bases, with 9 bases sitting between them. The CDR3 runs to 15 residues. Germline V gives CDR1 MGHRA, CDR2 YSYEKL. The CDR3 sequence: CASSQAGSGNQPQHF. CDR3 sequence (DNA): TGCGCCAGCAGCCAAGCAGGTAGTGGCAATCAGCCCCAGCATTTT.

The chain links TRBV30 to TRBJ2-5; 10 bases agree with TRBD2. This CDR3 comprises 13 residues. The junction had 7 bases not matched to a gene; V was cut back by 8 bases and J by 4 bases. Germline CDR1 is GTSNPN and CDR2 is SVGIG (reference sequence). This CDR3 reads CAAAVAGGETQYF. The DNA of the CDR3 is TGTGCCGCAGCGGTAGCGGGAGGAGAGACCCAGTACTTC.

The chain employs TRBV7-2 and TRBJ2-1; tentative D call: TRBD2 (5 bases). The CDR3 has 15 residues. Germline lookup yields CDR1 SGHTA and CDR2 FQGNSA. Trimming shortened V by 7 bases and J by 0 bases, and 13 bases separated the two germline ends. The CDR3 here is CASTLSGFSYNEQFF. CDR3 DNA: TGTGCCAGCACTCTATCGGGGTTCTCCTACAATGAGCAGTTCTTC.

This chain joins TRBV30 and TRBJ2-7; 11 bases are a match to TRBD1. The V segment lost 4 bases and the J segment 5 bases; nucleotides outside the gene matches: 4. CDR1 is GTSNPN, CDR2 SVGIG, per germline (reference sequence). The CDR3 has 13 amino acids. The CDR3 sequence is CAWIGQGANEQYF. CDR3 coding DNA: TGTGCCTGGATTGGACAGGGGGCCAACGAGCAGTACTTC.

The V and J genes are TRBV11-1 and TRBJ1-2; D uncertain. This CDR3 is 13 amino acids long. With 3 bases removed from V and 5 bases from J, the gap between germline ends came to 10 bases. Per germline, CDR1 SGHAT and CDR2 FQDESV (reference sequence). The CDR3 is CASSFGGGYGYTF. CDR3 nucleotide sequence: TGTGCCAGCAGCTTCGGAGGAGGTTATGGCTACACCTTC.

There are a few counts of this clone. The gene calls are TRBV19 and TRBJ2-7, with 12 bases identical to TRBD2. With 6 bases clipped from V and 0 bases from J, the junction kept 3 bases outside the gene matches. The CDR3 consists of 15 residues. Germline V gene sequence: CDR1 LNHDA, CDR2 SQIVND (reference sequence). The CDR3 spells CASRMTSGGSYEQYF. As DNA, the CDR3 is TGTGCCAGTAGAATGACTAGCGGGGGCTCCTACGAGCAGTACTTC.

This clone showed up just a few times. The chain combines TRBV29-1 with TRBJ1-4; D is ambiguous. V lost 5 bases and J lost 0, with 7 bases in between. Per germline, CDR1 SQVTM and CDR2 ANQGSEA. The CDR3 consists of 13 residues. The CDR3 protein is CSVPTATNEKLFF. For the CDR3, the DNA is TGCAGCGTTCCTACAGCAACTAATGAAAAACTGTTTTTT.

There are a few counts of this clone. V and J are TRBV9 and TRBJ2-3; 9 nucleotides match TRBD1. The CDR3 covers 15 residues. Germline CDR1 is SGDLS and CDR2 is YYNGEE. After removal of 4 bases from V and 6 bases from J, the junction contained 9 bases not matched to a gene. CDR3: CASSFSGTGGDTQYF. CDR3 bases: TGTGCCAGCAGCTTTTCGGGAACAGGGGGCGATACGCAGTATTTT.

The chain has TRBV19 and TRBJ2-3, with 7 bases fitting TRBD1. V lost 6 bases to trimming and J lost 4 bases; unmatched junction nucleotides: 13. In germline, CDR1 is LNHDA, CDR2 SQIVND (reference sequence). This CDR3 contains 16 residues. CDR3: CASSPTGSGTADTQYF. The CDR3 DNA is TGTGCCAGTAGCCCGACAGGGTCTGGTACCGCAGATACGCAGTATTTT.

V usage is TRBV9 and J usage is TRBJ1-2; TRBD1 is a possible D gene (5 bases). The V and J ends lost 0 bases and 4 bases respectively, with 16 bases between them. Germline CDR1 reads SGDLS; CDR2 reads YYNGEE. The CDR3 is made up of 16 amino acids. The CDR3 DNA reads as TGTGCCAGCAGCGTAGTTACAGGCCTTACTTCCTATGGCTACACCTTC. This encodes CASSVVTGLTSYGYTF. The whole variable domain, filled in from reference TRBV9 and TRBJ1-2, reads DSGVTQTPKHLITATGQRVTLRCSPRSGDLSVYWYQQSLDQGLQFLIQYYNGEERAKGNILERFSAQQFPDLHSELNLSSLELGDSALYFCASSVVTGLTSYGYTFGSGTRLTVV.

J is TRBJ2-1 and V is TRBV4-3; 10 nucleotides match TRBD2. J gave up 0 bases and V 2 bases, and 1 base lay outside the gene matches. In germline, CDR1 is LGHNA, CDR2 YSLEER. The CDR3 contains 16 residues. CDR3 amino acids: CASSQRTSGSYNEQFF. CDR3 nucleotides: TGCGCCAGCAGCCAAAGGACTAGCGGCTCCTACAATGAGCAGTTCTTC.

The gene calls are TRBV9 and TRBJ2-1; either TRBD1 or TRBD2 may fit D (5 bases each). The V gene lost 3 bases and the J gene lost 2 bases, with 12 bases spanning the gap. There are 15 residues in the CDR3. Germline CDR1 SGDLS, CDR2 YYNGEE. CDR3 in amino acids: CASSAGTETYNEQFF. DNA of the CDR3: TGTGCCAGCAGCGCCGGGACGGAGACCTACAATGAGCAGTTCTTC.